In this sample, the clone carrying this TCR beta chain turned up many times. The target antigen is unknown. The CDR3 is 13 residues long. This specimen belongs to a study of blood T cells in healthy people across ages. Overall study results and limits: PBMCs that were unsorted prevented a conclusive naive versus antigen-experienced comparison.

It was with a sample-barcoded 5' primer and a J-beta primer mix that a second PCR of roughly 6 to 12 cycles was run. One entry per CDR3 protein results from TCRdb running MiXCR on the 5' RACE reads. The sample lists 700,000 or so distinct CDR3 sequences, 40% to 45% occurring once. This receptor was obtained from a man older than 75 in good health. V gene TRBV21-1 combines with J gene TRBJ2-7. TRBV21-1 represents a pseudogene. The sample taken for sequencing was blood. The DNA of the CDR3 is TGTGCCAGCGCACAAAGGCTCTCCTACGAGCAGTACTTC. Translating it yields CASAQRLSYEQYF.